A selection of T cell receptor beta chains follows, all from one sample in a study of TIL therapy for anti-PD-1-resistant metastatic lung cancer. TCRdb's table, derived via immunoSEQ multiplex PCR, lists solely in-frame clones and lacks some. The sample holds about 13,000 clones, roughly two thirds seen once. The sample here was tumor tissue, taken at baseline. These receptors all stem from a woman between 30 and 80 years old with non-small cell lung cancer. Each CDR3 is given with its conserved first and last residue. D genes are given only for firm matches. The size of a clone is reported for some rows only, either as once, few or many, or as a class for expanded clones.

D gene	J gene	V gene	clone size	CDR3 protein	CDR3 DNA
TRBD2	TRBJ2-3	TRBV23-1	NA	CASSQSLAGAPDTQYF	TGCGCCAGCAGTCAATCTCTAGCGGGGGCGCCAGATACGCAGTATTTT
TRBD2	TRBJ2-2	TRBV5-1	NA	CASSAGTSGRRLDTGELFF	TGCGCCAGCAGCGCAGGGACTAGCGGGAGGCGGTTGGACACCGGGGAGCTGTTTTTT
NA	TRBJ2-1	TRBV5-4	once	CASSLPFDEQFF	TGTGCCAGCAGCTTACCGTTTGATGAGCAGTTCTTC
NA	TRBJ2-4	TRBV5-6	NA	CASSLFWTVNNPGNIQYF	TGTGCCAGCAGCTTGTTTTGGACAGTTAATAACCCGGGGAACATTCAGTACTTC
NA	TRBJ2-6	TRBV7-6	NA	CASSSRGSGANVLTF	TGTGCCAGCAGCTCTCGAGGCTCTGGGGCCAACGTCCTGACTTTC
NA	TRBJ2-5	TRBV7-2	NA	CASSRDGSAGSETQYF	TGTGCCAGCAGCCGGGATGGTAGCGCCGGATCGGAGACCCAGTACTTC
NA	TRBJ2-1	TRBV29-1	NA	CSGVTDPGWGEQFF	TGCAGCGGGGTGACAGACCCCGGGTGGGGTGAGCAGTTCTTC
NA	TRBJ2-7	TRBV7-2	NA	CASRISASSYEQYF	TGTGCCAGCAGGATAAGCGCGTCCTCCTACGAGCAGTACTTC
TRBD2	TRBJ2-1	TRBV5-1	once	CASSLGRGLPPYNEQFF	TGCGCCAGCAGCTTGGGAAGGGGACTACCCCCTTACAATGAGCAGTTCTTC
TRBD2	TRBJ2-7	TRBV18	NA	CASSPSLAGISYEQYF	TGTGCCAGCTCACCATCTCTAGCGGGAATCTCCTACGAGCAGTACTTC
TRBD1	TRBJ1-3	TRBV7-9	NA	CASSPTGVSGNTIYF	TGTGCCAGCAGCCCGACAGGGGTGTCTGGAAACACCATATATTTT
NA	TRBJ2-3	TRBV5-4	NA	CASSLPGLDTQYF	TGTGCCAGCAGCCTCCCAGGCCTAGATACGCAGTATTTT
NA	TRBJ1-6	TRBV6-5	NA	CASSYEGSPLHF	TGTGCCAGCAGTTACGAGGGTTCACCCCTCCACTTT
NA	TRBJ1-2	TRBV7-9	NA	CASSLVSDSAYTF	TGTGCCAGCAGCTTAGTCAGCGACAGTGCCTACACCTTC
NA	TRBJ1-1	TRBV7-2	NA	CASSLTTNTEAFF	TGTGCCAGCAGCTTAACCACGAACACTGAAGCTTTCTTT
NA	TRBJ2-2	TRBV19	NA	CASSGRQSYTGELFF	TGTGCCAGTAGTGGTAGACAGAGCTACACCGGGGAGCTGTTTTTT
NA	TRBJ1-5	TRBV6-5	NA	CASSYKGPNQPQHF	TGTGCCAGCAGTTATAAGGGACCCAATCAGCCCCAGCATTTT
NA	TRBJ1-2	TRBV11-2	NA	CASSLTYTGGYGYTF	TGTGCCAGCAGCTTAACTTACACAGGAGGGTATGGCTACACCTTC
NA	TRBJ2-5	TRBV19	NA	CASSNQGQETQYF	TGTGCCAGTAGTAACCAGGGACAAGAGACCCAGTACTTC
TRBD1	TRBJ2-7	TRBV11-2	few	CASSVGTGPTYEQYF	TGTGCCAGCAGCGTTGGGACAGGACCAACCTACGAGCAGTACTTC
TRBD1	TRBJ1-2	TRBV15	NA	CATSSQQGASGYTF	TGTGCCACCAGCAGCCAACAGGGGGCGTCTGGCTACACCTTC
TRBD2	TRBJ2-1	TRBV5-1	NA	CASSLGPAGGERIHNEQFF	TGCGCCAGCAGCTTGGGTCCAGCGGGGGGCGAAAGAATACACAATGAGCAGTTCTTC
NA	TRBJ2-2	TRBV10-3	NA	CAISESRGMGSANTGELFF	TGTGCCATCAGTGAGTCGCGGGGCATGGGGTCGGCCAACACCGGGGAGCTGTTTTTT
NA	TRBJ1-1	TRBV6-6	NA	CASRPTVNTEAFF	TGTGCCAGCAGACCTACAGTGAACACTGAAGCTTTCTTT
NA	TRBJ2-7	TRBV18	NA	CASSPSSSYEQYF	TGTGCCAGCTCTCCCAGTAGCTCCTACGAGCAGTACTTC
NA	TRBJ1-2	TRBV4-1	few	CASSQASGANYGYTF	TGCGCCAGCAGCCAAGCCTCGGGGGCCAACTATGGCTACACCTTC
TRBD2	TRBJ2-1	TRBV5-4	NA	CASSLGRGGYNEQFF	TGTGCCAGCAGCTTGGGGCGGGGGGGTTACAATGAGCAGTTCTTC
NA	TRBJ2-1	TRBV7-9	few	CASSFANEQFF	TGTGCCAGCAGCTTCGCAAATGAGCAGTTCTTC
NA	TRBJ2-7	TRBV6-5	NA	CASSLGPEQYF	TGTGCCAGCAGCCTAGGGCCCGAGCAGTACTTC
NA	TRBJ1-2	TRBV14	few	CASSQYRDGYTF	TGTGCCAGCAGCCAATATAGGGATGGCTACACCTTC
TRBD1	TRBJ2-7	TRBV28	NA	CASSSPPGQKSYEQYF	TGTGCCAGCAGTAGCCCCCCGGGACAGAAATCCTACGAGCAGTACTTC
NA	TRBJ1-2	TRBV9	few	CASSPTLGTSSGYTF	TGTGCCAGCAGCCCTACACTGGGGACTAGTTCTGGCTACACCTTC
TRBD1	TRBJ1-5	TRBV19	NA	CASSIGDRAGQPQHF	TGTGCCAGTAGTATAGGGGACAGGGCTGGTCAGCCCCAGCATTTT